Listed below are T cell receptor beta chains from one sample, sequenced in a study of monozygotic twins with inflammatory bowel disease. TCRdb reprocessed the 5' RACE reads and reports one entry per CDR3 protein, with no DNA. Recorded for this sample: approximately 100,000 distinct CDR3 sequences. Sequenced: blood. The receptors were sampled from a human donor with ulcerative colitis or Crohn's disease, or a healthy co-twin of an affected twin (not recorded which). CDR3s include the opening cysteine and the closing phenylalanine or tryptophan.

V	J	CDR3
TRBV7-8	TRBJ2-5	CASNPTQTGAFQETQYF
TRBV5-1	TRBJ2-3	CASSLRAGVGEADTQYF
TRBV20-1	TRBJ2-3	CSRSRGRGDTQYF
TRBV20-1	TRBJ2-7	CSASVSAGGPYEQYF
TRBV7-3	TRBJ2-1	CASSLTYRGTGVHNEQFF
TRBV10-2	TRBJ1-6	CASSEKRRARNSPLHF
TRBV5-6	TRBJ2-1	CASSLFRGGSSYNEQFF
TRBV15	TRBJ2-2	CATSRTGNTGELFF
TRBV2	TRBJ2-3	CASSEGTGADTQYF
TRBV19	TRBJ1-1	CASSMRYTEAFF
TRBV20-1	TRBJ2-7	CSARSDRGTREQYF
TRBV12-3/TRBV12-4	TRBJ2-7	CASSLGDLSSYEQYF
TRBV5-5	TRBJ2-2	CASSPVDEGELFF
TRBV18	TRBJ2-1	CASSIGGRKDNEQFF
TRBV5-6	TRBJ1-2	CASSDRDYGYTF
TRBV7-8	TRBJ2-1	CASSLSLQASLIYNEQFF
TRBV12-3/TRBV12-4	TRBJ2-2	CASSAWATGELFF
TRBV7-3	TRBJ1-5	CASSLNGDQPQHF
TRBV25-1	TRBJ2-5	CASRRRTGQETQYF
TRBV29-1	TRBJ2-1	CSVGGTGEGYNEQFF
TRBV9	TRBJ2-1	CASSLQGVRNNEQFF
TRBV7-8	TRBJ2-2	CASSPSGGIPTGELFF
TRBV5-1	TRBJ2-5	CASSPLTSGSETQYF
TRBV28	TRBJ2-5	CASSFSDFSSQETQYF
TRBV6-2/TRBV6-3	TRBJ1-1	CASSQQANTEAFF
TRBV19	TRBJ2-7	CASSPSIQGFEQYF
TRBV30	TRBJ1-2	CAWSVSRNYGYTF
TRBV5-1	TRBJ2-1	CASSLEGFNEQFF
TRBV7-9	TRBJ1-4	CASSLRAQGEKLFF
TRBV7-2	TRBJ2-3	CASSFGGSADTQYF
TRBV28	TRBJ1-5	CASSGQGFYQPQHF
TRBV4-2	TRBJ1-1	CASSTWAAEAFF
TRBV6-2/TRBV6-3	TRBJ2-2	CASSPPWAGGPIGELFF
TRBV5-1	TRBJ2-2	CASSLGTPNTGELFF
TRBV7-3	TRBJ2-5	CASSRGREETQYF
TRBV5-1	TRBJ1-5	CASSLAPSGSGQPQHF
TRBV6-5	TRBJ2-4	CASSYSVYTSDIQYF
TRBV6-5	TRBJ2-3	CASSYSLSGGKYTQYF
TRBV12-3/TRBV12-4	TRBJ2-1	CASSPPGLASYNEQFF